The sequence of this T cell receptor beta chain was determined in a study of OX40 agonist ivuxolimab in advanced cancers. Background on the study: Averaging about 60 years in age, with a range of roughly 20 to 90, the cohort was 80% to 90% male. Prior checkpoint blockade (anti-PD-1, anti-PD-L1 or anti-CTLA-4) was permitted; under 50% had it.

TCRdb keeps only in-frame clones here, not all; method: immunoSEQ multiplex PCR. The table shows 90,000 or so clones, with about 91% occurring only once. This TCR was sampled from an adult with an advanced solid tumor such as melanoma, head and neck, liver or kidney cancer. The sample was CD4+ or CD8+ T cells sorted from blood, taken in a trial of the OX40 agonist ivuxolimab.

The CDR3, as DNA: TGTGCCAGCAGTTTAGGAGTCCTTGAAAAACTGTTTTTT. Amino acids: CASSLGVLEKLFF. The gene calls are TRBV28 and TRBJ1-4; D unresolved. The V and J ends lost 2 bases and 7 bases respectively, with 8 bases between them. The CDR3 extends over 13 amino acids. Germline V gives CDR1 MDHEN, CDR2 SYDVKM.